This T cell receptor (beta chain) was obtained from a study of T cell responses to AZD1222 COVID-19 vaccine. Overall study results and limits: Baseline seropositivity characterized only a handful of AZD1222 recipients. Females made up more of the donors, who were largely white British, and clonal diversity may have come out too low.

Sequenced by immunoSEQ multiplex PCR; TCRdb stores in-frame clones only, minus some. This repertoire shows about 74,000 clones, approximately 89% found once; its top ten account for 8%. The germline V gene has CDR1 MNHNS and CDR2 SASEGT. The V gene lost 2 bases and the J gene lost 2 bases, with 6 bases spanning the gap. This CDR3 has 13 residues. Concerning this clone itself: Its antigen is currently unknown.

This chain uses TRBV6-1 with TRBJ1-2, with D unresolved. This TCR was recovered from an adult who received the AZD1222 COVID-19 vaccine. Source: peripheral blood, taken 28 days after the second AZD1222 dose. The CDR3 reads CASSELINYGYTF. The DNA of the CDR3 is TGTGCCAGCAGTGAACTCATCAACTATGGCTACACCTTC.